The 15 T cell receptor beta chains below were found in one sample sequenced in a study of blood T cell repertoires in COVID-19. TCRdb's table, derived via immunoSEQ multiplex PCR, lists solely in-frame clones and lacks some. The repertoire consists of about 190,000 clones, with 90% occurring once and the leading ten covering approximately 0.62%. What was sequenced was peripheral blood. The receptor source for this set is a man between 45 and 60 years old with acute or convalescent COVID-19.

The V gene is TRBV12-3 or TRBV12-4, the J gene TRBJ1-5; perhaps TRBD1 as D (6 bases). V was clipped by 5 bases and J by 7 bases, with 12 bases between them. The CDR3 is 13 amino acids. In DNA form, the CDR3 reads TGTGCCAGCAGTAGACAGGATCGGCAGCCCCAGCATTTT. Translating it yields CASSRQDRQPQHF.

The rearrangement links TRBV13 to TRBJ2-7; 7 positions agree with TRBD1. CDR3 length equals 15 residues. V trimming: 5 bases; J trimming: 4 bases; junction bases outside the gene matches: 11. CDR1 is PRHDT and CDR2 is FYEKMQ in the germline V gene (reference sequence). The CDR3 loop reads CASSPSRQGQYEQYF. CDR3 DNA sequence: TGTGCCAGCAGCCCCTCTCGACAGGGTCAATACGAGCAGTACTTC.

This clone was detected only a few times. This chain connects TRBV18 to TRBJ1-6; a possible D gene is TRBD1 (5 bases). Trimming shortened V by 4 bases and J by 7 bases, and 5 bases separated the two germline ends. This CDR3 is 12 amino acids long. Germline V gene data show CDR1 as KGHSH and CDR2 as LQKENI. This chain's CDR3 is CASSQGNSPLHF. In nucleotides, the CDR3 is TGTGCCAGCTCACAGGGGAATTCACCCCTCCACTTT.

CDR3: CASSYTTGIENEQFF. In DNA form, the CDR3 reads TGTGCCAGCAGTTACACGACAGGGATCGAGAATGAGCAGTTCTTC. The rearrangement links TRBV6-5 to TRBJ2-1, with 7 bases that match TRBD1. V was pared by 2 bases and J by 7 bases, with 8 bases of the junction left unmatched. Germline V gene lookup returns CDR1 MNHEY and CDR2 SVGAGI. This CDR3 has 15 amino acids.

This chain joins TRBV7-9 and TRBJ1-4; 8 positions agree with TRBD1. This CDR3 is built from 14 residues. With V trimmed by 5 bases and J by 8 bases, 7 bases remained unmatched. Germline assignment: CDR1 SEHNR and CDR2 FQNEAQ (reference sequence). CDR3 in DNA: TGTGCCAGCAGCCTCGCAGGGGGCGGCGAAAAACTGTTTTTT. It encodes CASSLAGGGEKLFF. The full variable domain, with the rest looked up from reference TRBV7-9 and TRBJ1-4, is DTGVSQNPRHKITKRGQNVTFRCDPISEHNRLYWYRQTLGQGPEFLTYFQNEAQLEKSRLLSDRFSAERPKGSFSTLEIQRTEQGDSAMYLCASSLAGGGEKLFFGSGTQLSVL.

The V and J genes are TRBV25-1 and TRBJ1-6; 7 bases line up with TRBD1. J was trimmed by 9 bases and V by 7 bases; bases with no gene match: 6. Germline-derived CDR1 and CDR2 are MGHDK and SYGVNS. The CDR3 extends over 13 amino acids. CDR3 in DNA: TGTGCCAGCACCTCAGGGGGGCTTTCACCCCTCCACTTT. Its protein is CASTSGGLSPLHF.

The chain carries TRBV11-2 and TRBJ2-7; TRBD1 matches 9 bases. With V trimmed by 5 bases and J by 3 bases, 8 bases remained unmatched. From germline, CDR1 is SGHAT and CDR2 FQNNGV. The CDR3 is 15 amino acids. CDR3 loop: CASSLSGTGNYEQYF. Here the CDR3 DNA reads TGTGCCAGCAGCCTGTCCGGGACAGGGAACTACGAGCAGTACTTC. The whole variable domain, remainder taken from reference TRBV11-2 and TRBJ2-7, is EAGVAQSPRYKIIEKRQSVAFWCNPISGHATLYWYQQILGQGPKLLIQFQNNGVVDDSQLPKDRFSAERLKGVDSTLKIQPAKLEDSAVYLCASSLSGTGNYEQYFGPGTRLTVT.

Here the CDR3 reads CASSIDEGLSTDTQYF. The CDR3, as DNA: TGTGCCAGTAGTATAGATGAGGGACTGAGCACAGATACGCAGTATTTT. V gene TRBV19 combines with J gene TRBJ2-3; a weak D match, TRBD2 (6 bases). The germline V gene encodes CDR1 LNHDA and CDR2 SQIVND (reference sequence). The CDR3 has 16 amino acids. V lost 0 bases and J 0 bases, leaving 10 bases between the germline ends.

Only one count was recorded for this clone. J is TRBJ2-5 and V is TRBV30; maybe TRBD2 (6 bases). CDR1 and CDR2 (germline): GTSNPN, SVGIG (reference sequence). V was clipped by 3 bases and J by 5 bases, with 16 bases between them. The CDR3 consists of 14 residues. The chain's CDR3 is CAWRRRGGWETQYF. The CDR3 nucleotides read TGTGCCTGGAGGCGGCGGGGCGGTTGGGAGACCCAGTACTTC.

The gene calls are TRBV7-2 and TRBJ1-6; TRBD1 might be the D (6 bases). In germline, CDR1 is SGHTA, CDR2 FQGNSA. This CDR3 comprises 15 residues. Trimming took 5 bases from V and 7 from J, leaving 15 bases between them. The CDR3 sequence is CASSAGGARNSPLHF. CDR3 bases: TGTGCCAGCAGCGCGGGGGGCGCCAGGAATTCACCCCTCCACTTT.

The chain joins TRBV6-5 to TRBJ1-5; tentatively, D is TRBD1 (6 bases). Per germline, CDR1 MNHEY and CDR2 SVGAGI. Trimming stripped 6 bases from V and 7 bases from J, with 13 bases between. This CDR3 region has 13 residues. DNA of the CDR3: TGTGCCAGCAGGTCTTTACAGGGACAGCCCCAGCATTTT. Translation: CASRSLQGQPQHF.

Written as DNA, the CDR3 is TGCGCCAGCAGTCAATCGATAGGGGTGTCCAGATCTGGGGCCAACGTCCTGACTTTC. It translates to CASSQSIGVSRSGANVLTF. The rearrangement uses TRBV23-1 and TRBJ2-6, with D perhaps TRBD1 (5 bases). TRBV23-1 is flagged as an ORF with uncertain function. Trimming shortened V by 0 bases and J by 1 base, and 16 bases separated the two germline ends. CDR3 length: 19 residues.

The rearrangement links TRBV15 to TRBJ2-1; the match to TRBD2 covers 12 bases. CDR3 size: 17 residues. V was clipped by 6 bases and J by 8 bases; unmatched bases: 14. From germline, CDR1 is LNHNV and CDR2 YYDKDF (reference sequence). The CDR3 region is CATRPPKGLAGSDEQFF. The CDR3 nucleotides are TGTGCCACCAGACCCCCGAAAGGACTAGCGGGATCGGATGAGCAGTTCTTC.

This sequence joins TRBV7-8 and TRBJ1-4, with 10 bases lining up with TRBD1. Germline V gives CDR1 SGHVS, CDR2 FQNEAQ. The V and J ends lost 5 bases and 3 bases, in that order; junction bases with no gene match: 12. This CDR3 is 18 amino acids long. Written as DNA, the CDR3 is TGTGCCAGCAGCCAACGGACAGGGGGAGCCTCTGCTAATGAAAAACTGTTTTTT. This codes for CASSQRTGGASANEKLFF.

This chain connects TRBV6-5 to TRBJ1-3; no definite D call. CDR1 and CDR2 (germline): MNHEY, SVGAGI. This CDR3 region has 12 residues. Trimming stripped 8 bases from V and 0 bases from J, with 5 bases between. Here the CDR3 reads CASVASGNTIYF. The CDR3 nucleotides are TGTGCCAGCGTGGCCTCTGGAAACACCATATATTTT.